These 7 T cell receptor beta chains were sequenced from one sample in a study of blood T cell repertoires in COVID-19. Data came from immunoSEQ multiplex PCR; TCRdb stores just in-frame clones and leaves some out. The sample records over 350,000 clones, about nine tenths being singletons. Sequencing was performed on PBMCs or T cells enriched from blood (not recorded which). Receptors originate from a woman between 35 and 50 years old who had been exposed to COVID-19.

The rearrangement links TRBV5-6 to TRBJ2-1; 10 bases are shared with TRBD2. In germline, CDR1 is SGHDT, CDR2 YYEEEE. Trimming at V came to 4 bases and at J to 2 bases, leaving 12 bases not matched to a gene. CDR3 length equals 18 residues. The CDR3: CASSRLAGALDTYNEQFF. The CDR3 region has the DNA TGTGCCAGCAGCCGGCTAGCGGGGGCCTTGGACACCTACAATGAGCAGTTCTTC.

This chain uses TRBV6-5 with TRBJ2-2; 14 nucleotides line up with TRBD2. With 2 bases clipped from V and 7 bases from J, the junction kept 3 bases outside the gene matches. The CDR3 length is 16 residues. Germline loops: CDR1 MNHEY, CDR2 SVGAGI. CDR3 DNA: TGTGCCAGCAGTTACGGGACTAGCGGGGGAGTCGGGGAGCTGTTTTTT. Its protein product is CASSYGTSGGVGELFF.

The chain joins TRBV7-9 to TRBJ1-3; 10 positions match TRBD1. This CDR3 spans 17 amino acids. Trimming cost V 1 base and J 2 bases; bases outside gene matches: 5. CDR1 is SEHNR and CDR2 is FQNEAQ in the germline V gene (reference sequence). CDR3 loop: CASSLEWGTGAGNTIYF. The CDR3 coding sequence is TGTGCCAGCAGCTTAGAATGGGGGACAGGGGCTGGAAACACCATATATTTT.

This chain uses TRBV4-3 with TRBJ2-2, with 9 bases lining up with TRBD2. V lost 4 bases, J lost 5 bases, and 5 bases stayed unmatched. The CDR3 contains 15 residues. The germline gives CDR1 LGHNA, CDR2 YSLEER. In DNA form, the CDR3 reads TGCGCCAGCAGCCCCGGACTAGCGCGGACCGGGGAGCTGTTTTTT. This codes for CASSPGLARTGELFF.

This rearrangement joins TRBV5-6 to TRBJ2-1; TRBD1 might be the D (6 bases). The CDR3 sequence is 14 residues long. Germline loops: CDR1 SGHDT, CDR2 YYEEEE. V was pared by 5 bases and J by 2 bases, with 11 bases between. CDR3 bases: TGTGCCAGCAGTCGACAGGTTACCTACAATGAGCAGTTCTTC. As protein: CASSRQVTYNEQFF.

This chain uses TRBV24-1 with TRBJ2-2; TRBD1 might be the D (5 bases). The V end was cut by 2 bases, the J end by 6 bases, with 12 bases between. Germline CDR1 KGHDR, CDR2 SFDVKD. The CDR3 has 15 residues. This CDR3 is CATSDSFRVAGELFF. The CDR3 DNA sequence: TGTGCCACCAGTGATTCATTCAGGGTTGCCGGGGAGCTGTTTTTT.

V usage is TRBV3-1 (or the pseudogene TRBV3-2) and J usage is TRBJ2-7; the match to TRBD1 covers 10 bases. After removal of 0 bases from V and 1 base from J, the junction contained 6 bases not matched to a gene. The CDR3 covers 17 residues. CDR1 and CDR2 from the germline V gene are LGHDT and YNNKEL (reference sequence). Here the CDR3 reads CASSQDWTGGVSYEQYF. In DNA, the CDR3 is TGTGCCAGCAGCCAAGATTGGACAGGGGGTGTTTCCTACGAGCAGTACTTC.